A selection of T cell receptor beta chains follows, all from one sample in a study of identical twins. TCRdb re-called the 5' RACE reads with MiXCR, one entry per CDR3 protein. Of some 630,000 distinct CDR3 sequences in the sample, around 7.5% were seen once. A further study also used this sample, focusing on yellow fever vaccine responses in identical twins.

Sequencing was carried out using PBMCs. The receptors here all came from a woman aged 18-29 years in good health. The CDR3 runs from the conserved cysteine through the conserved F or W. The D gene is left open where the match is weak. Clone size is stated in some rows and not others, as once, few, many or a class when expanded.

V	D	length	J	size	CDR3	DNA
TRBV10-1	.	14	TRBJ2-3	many	CATRKDYLTDTQYF	TGCGCCACCAGAAAAGACTACCTAACAGATACGCAGTATTTT
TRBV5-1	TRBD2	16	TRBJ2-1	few	CASSLPGTSGASEQFF	TGCGCCAGCAGCCTACCCGGGACTAGCGGGGCGAGTGAGCAGTTCTTC
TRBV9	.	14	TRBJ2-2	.	CASRGTRNTGELFF	TGTGCCAGCAGAGGGACAAGGAACACCGGGGAGCTGTTTTTT
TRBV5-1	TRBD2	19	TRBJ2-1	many	CASSLAGTSGRYSYNEQFF	TGCGCCAGCAGCTTGGCCGGGACTAGCGGGAGATACTCCTACAATGAGCAGTTCTTC
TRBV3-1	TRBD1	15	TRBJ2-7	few	CASSDSGTVNYEQYF	TGTGCCAGCAGCGACTCCGGGACAGTGAACTACGAGCAGTACTTC
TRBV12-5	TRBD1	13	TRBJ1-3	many	CASGDTGGNTIYF	TGTGCTAGTGGTGATACAGGGGGGAACACCATATATTTT
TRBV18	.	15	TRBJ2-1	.	CASSLNGGPWDEQFF	TGTGCCAGCTCACTGAACGGGGGCCCATGGGATGAGCAGTTCTTC
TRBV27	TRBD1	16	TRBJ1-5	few	CASSSTRGHSNQPQHF	TGTGCCAGCAGTTCCACCAGGGGGCATAGCAATCAGCCCCAGCATTTT
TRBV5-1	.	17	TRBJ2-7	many	CASSSEDRGEYLYEQYF	TGCGCCAGCAGCTCGGAGGATCGAGGGGAATATCTCTACGAGCAGTACTTC
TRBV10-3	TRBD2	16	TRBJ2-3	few	CAISDLAGGSTDTQYF	TGTGCCATCAGTGATCTAGCGGGAGGATCCACAGATACGCAGTATTTT
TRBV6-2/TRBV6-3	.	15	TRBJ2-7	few	CASSYIREGPGEQYF	TGTGCCAGCAGTTACATTCGAGAAGGGCCCGGCGAGCAGTACTTC
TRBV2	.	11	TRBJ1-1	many	CASRGTIGAFF	TGTGCCAGCAGGGGGACAATAGGAGCTTTCTTT
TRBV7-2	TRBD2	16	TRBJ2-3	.	CASSQFRGGGTDTQYF	TGTGCCAGCAGCCAATTCCGTGGGGGGGGCACAGATACGCAGTATTTT
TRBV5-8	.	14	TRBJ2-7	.	CASSSRDRRGEQYF	TGTGCCAGCAGCTCCCGGGACCGCAGAGGCGAGCAGTACTTC
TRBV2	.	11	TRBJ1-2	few	CASREAGGYTF	TGTGCCAGCAGAGAGGCCGGTGGCTACACCTTC
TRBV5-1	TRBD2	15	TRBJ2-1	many	CASSLVLAVNNEQFF	TGCGCCAGCAGCTTGGTTCTAGCGGTTAACAATGAGCAGTTCTTC
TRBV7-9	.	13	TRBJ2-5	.	CASRQAAQETQYF	TGTGCCAGCAGGCAGGCGGCCCAAGAGACCCAGTACTTC
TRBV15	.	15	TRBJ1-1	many	CATSRDLQGPTEAFF	TGTGCCACCAGCAGAGATCTGCAGGGGCCCACTGAAGCTTTCTTT
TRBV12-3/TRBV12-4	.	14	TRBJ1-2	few	CASTFDRSGGGYTF	TGTGCCAGCACCTTCGACAGGTCGGGGGGCGGCTACACCTTC
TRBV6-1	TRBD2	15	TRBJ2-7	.	CASSRSGSGRYEQYF	TGTGCCAGCAGTCGAAGCGGGAGCGGGAGATACGAGCAGTACTTC
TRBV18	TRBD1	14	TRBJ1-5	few	CASSLGTEQQPQHF	TGTGCCAGCTCACTAGGGACAGAGCAACAGCCCCAGCATTTT
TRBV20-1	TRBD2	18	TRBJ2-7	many	CSARDSRGLAGNPYEQYF	TGCAGTGCTAGAGATAGCCGAGGACTAGCGGGTAACCCCTACGAGCAGTACTTC
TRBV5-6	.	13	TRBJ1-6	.	CASSPGFNSPLHF	TGTGCCAGCAGCCCAGGGTTCAATTCACCCCTCCACTTT
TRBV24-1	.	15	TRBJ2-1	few	CATSRGGTSYNEQFF	TGTGCCACCAGCAGGGGGGGAACCTCCTACAATGAGCAGTTCTTC
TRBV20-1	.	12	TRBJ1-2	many	CSARVGQRGYTF	TGCAGTGCTAGAGTGGGGCAGCGAGGCTACACCTTC
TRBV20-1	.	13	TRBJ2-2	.	CSARDLVTGELFF	TGCAGTGCTAGAGATTTGGTTACCGGGGAGCTGTTTTTT
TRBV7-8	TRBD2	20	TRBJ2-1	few	CASSLGGLAGPPGSYHEQFF	TGTGCCAGCAGCTTAGGTGGACTAGCGGGTCCACCGGGATCTTATCATGAGCAGTTCTTC
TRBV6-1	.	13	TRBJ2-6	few	CASSSLLANVLTF	TGTGCCAGCAGCAGCCTCTTGGCCAACGTCCTGACTTTC
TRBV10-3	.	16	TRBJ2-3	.	CAISEYNERDTDTQYF	TGTGCCATCAGTGAGTATAACGAGAGAGATACAGATACGCAGTATTTT
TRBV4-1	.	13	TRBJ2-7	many	CASSQDSWHEQYF	TGCGCCAGCAGCCAAGATTCCTGGCACGAGCAGTACTTC
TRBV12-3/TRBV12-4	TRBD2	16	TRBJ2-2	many	CASSPRTSWNTGELFF	TGTGCCAGCAGTCCACGGACTAGCTGGAACACCGGGGAGCTGTTTTTT